These 7 T cell receptor beta chains share one sample of origin, sequenced in a study of OX40 agonist ivuxolimab in advanced cancers. Using immunoSEQ multiplex PCR, the repertoire was profiled, and TCRdb retains in-frame clones only, with some absent. Of fewer than 10,000 clones listed, around 86% are singletons. This material consisted of CD4+ or CD8+ T cells sorted from blood, taken in a trial of the OX40 agonist ivuxolimab. These receptors came from an adult with an advanced solid tumor such as melanoma, head and neck, liver or kidney cancer.

The chain links TRBV6-6 to TRBJ2-1; 10 nucleotides agree with TRBD2. The CDR3 length is 15 residues. CDR1 is MNHNY, CDR2 SVGAGI, per germline (reference sequence). Unmatched junction bases numbered 4, after V lost 1 base and J lost 7 bases. As DNA, the CDR3 is TGTGCCAGCAGTTACTGGCTAGCGGGAGAAAATGAGCAGTTCTTC. This codes for CASSYWLAGENEQFF.

The chain is built from TRBV4-3 and TRBJ2-2; D might be TRBD2 (6 bases). Trimming took 1 base from V and 4 from J, leaving 10 bases between them. From germline, CDR1 is LGHNA and CDR2 YSLEER. CDR3 size: 15 residues. Written as DNA, the CDR3 is TGCGCCAGCAGCCAAGCGGGGGTTGTCACCGGGGAGCTGTTTTTT. Translation: CASSQAGVVTGELFF.

The CDR3 sequence: CASSLVRTNQPQHF. CDR3 DNA: TGTGCCAGCAGCTTAGTCAGGACTAATCAGCCCCAGCATTTT. V gene TRBV7-2 combines with J gene TRBJ1-5; D remains unclear. The CDR3 sequence is 14 residues long. The V gene's germline CDR1 is SGHTA and CDR2 FQGNSA. V was clipped by 1 base and J by 4 bases, with 8 bases between them.

This CDR3 reads CASSLSNRGSPYEQYF. In nucleotides, the CDR3 is TGTGCCAGCAGTTTATCGAACAGGGGCAGCCCCTACGAGCAGTACTTC. The V call is TRBV27, the J call TRBJ2-7; 7 nucleotides match TRBD1. The CDR3 sequence is 16 residues long. Germline V CDR1 and CDR2: MNHEY, SMNVEV (reference sequence). V lost 0 bases to trimming and J lost 2 bases; unmatched junction nucleotides: 7.

This clone was counted once. This chain uses TRBV29-1 with TRBJ1-5; the D is unclear. The V end was cut by 5 bases, the J end by 1 base, with 12 bases between. The CDR3 consists of 14 residues. Germline lookup yields CDR1 SQVTM and CDR2 ANQGSEA. This chain's CDR3 is CSVRFQESNQPQHF. CDR3 coding DNA: TGCAGCGTTAGATTCCAGGAGAGCAATCAGCCCCAGCATTTT.

This clone has more than one count but fewer than ten. The V call is TRBV7-9, the J call TRBJ2-1; no clear D. The CDR3 extends over 11 amino acids. V was shortened by 5 bases and J by 7 bases, with 6 bases between the two germline ends. Germline V CDR1 and CDR2: SEHNR, FQNEAQ (reference sequence). The CDR3 reads CASSPMNEQFF. CDR3 bases: TGTGCCAGCAGCCCGATGAATGAGCAGTTCTTC.

This clone was seen once. The gene calls are TRBV7-8 and TRBJ2-3; no firm D call. The CDR3 sequence is 13 residues long. Germline V gene sequence: CDR1 SGHVS, CDR2 FQNEAQ. Trimming took 5 bases from V and 0 from J, leaving 6 bases between them. The CDR3 region has the DNA TGTGCCAGCAGCCCCTACAGCACAGATACGCAGTATTTT. The encoded protein is CASSPYSTDTQYF.